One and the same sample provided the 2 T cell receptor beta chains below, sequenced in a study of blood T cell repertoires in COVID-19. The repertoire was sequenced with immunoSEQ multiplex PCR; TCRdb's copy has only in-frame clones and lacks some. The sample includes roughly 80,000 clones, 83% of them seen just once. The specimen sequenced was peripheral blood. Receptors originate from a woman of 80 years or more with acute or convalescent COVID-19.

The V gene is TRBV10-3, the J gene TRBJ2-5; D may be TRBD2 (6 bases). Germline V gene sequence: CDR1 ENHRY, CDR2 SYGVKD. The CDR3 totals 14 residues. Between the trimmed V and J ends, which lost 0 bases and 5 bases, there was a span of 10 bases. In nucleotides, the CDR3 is TGTGCCATCAGTGAGTCCGGGAGTTATGAGACCCAGTACTTC. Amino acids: CAISESGSYETQYF.

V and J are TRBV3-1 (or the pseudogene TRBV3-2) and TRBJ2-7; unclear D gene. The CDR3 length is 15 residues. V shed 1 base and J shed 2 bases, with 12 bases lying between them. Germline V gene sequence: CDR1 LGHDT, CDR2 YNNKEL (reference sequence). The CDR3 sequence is CASSQGRLTPYEQYF. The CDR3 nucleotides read TGTGCCAGCAGCCAAGGACGACTTACCCCCTACGAGCAGTACTTC.